The clone carrying this T cell receptor beta chain was detected only a few times. V shed 2 bases and J shed 6 bases, with 11 bases lying between them. Germline CDR1 reads SGHAT; CDR2 reads FQNNGV. The CDR3 consists of 14 residues. Amplification of TCR alpha and beta CDR3 regions from RNA used iRepertoire nested multiplex PCR. In TCRdb, the multiplex PCR reads were re-called with MiXCR into one record per CDR3 protein. This sample has about 89,000 distinct CDR3 sequences, with about 23% found just once. This record belongs to a study of glioma-infiltrating T cells. The material sequenced was glioma tissue, nonneoplastic brain tissue, or PBMCs (not recorded which). The genes are TRBV11-2 and TRBJ2-1; D ambiguous. This TCR came from a human donor with low-grade glioma or glioblastoma, undergoing nonglioma brain surgery, or in good health (not recorded which). The CDR3 DNA sequence: TGTGCCAGCAGCTTAACGTCAGTAGGCAATGAGCAGTTCTTC. Amino acid sequence: CASSLTSVGNEQFF. Based on the CDR3 plus reference TRBV11-2 and TRBJ2-1, the full variable domain is EAGVAQSPRYKIIEKRQSVAFWCNPISGHATLYWYQQILGQGPKLLIQFQNNGVVDDSQLPKDRFSAERLKGVDSTLKIQPAKLEDSAVYLCASSLTSVGNEQFFGPGTRLTVL.